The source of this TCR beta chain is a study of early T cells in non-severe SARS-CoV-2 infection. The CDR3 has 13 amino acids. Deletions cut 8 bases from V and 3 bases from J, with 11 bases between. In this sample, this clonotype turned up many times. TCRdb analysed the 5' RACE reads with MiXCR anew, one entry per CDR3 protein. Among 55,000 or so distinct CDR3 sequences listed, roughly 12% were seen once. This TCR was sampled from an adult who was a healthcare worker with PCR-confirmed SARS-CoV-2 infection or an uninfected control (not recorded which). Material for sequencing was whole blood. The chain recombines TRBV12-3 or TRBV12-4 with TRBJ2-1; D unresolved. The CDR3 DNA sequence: TGTGCCAGCCATAAAACCGACTACAATGAGCAGTTCTTC. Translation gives CASHKTDYNEQFF.